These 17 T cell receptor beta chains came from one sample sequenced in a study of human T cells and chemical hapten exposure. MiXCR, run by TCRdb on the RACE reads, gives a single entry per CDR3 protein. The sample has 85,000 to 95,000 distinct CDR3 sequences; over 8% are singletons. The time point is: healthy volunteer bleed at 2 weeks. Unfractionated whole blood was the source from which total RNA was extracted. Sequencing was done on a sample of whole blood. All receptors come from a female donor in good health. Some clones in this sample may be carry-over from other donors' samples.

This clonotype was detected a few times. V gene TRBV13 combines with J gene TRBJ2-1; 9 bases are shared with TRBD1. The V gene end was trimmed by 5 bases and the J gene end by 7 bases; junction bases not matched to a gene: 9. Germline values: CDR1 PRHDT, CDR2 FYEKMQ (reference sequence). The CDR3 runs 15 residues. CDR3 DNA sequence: TGTGCCAGCAGCCGTCCCGGGACAGGGAAAAATGAGCAGTTCTTC. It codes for CASSRPGTGKNEQFF.

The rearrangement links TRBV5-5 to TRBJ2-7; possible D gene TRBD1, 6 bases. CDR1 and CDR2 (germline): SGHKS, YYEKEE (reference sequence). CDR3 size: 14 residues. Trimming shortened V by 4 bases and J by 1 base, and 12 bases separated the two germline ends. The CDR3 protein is CASSQIQGSYEQYF. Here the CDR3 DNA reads TGTGCCAGCAGCCAAATACAGGGTTCCTACGAGCAGTACTTC. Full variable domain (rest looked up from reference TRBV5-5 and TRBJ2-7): DAGVTQSPTHLIKTRGQQVTLRCSPISGHKSVSWYQQVLGQGPQFIFQYYEKEERGRGNFPDRFSARQFPNYSSELNVNALLLGDSALYLCASSQIQGSYEQYFGPGTRLTVT.

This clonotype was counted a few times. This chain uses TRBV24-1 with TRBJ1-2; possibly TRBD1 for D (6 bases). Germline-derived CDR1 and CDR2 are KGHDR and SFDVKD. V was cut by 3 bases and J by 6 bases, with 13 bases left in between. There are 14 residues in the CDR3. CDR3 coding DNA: TGTGCCACCAGTGATGAGCGACAGGAAGATGGCTACACCTTC. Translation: CATSDERQEDGYTF.

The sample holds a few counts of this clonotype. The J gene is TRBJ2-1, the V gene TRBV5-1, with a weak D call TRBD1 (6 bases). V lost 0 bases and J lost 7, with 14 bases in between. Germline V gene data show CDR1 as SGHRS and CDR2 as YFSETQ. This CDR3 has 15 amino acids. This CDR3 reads CASSLALGAPNEQFF. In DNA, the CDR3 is TGCGCCAGCAGCTTGGCCTTGGGGGCGCCTAATGAGCAGTTCTTC.

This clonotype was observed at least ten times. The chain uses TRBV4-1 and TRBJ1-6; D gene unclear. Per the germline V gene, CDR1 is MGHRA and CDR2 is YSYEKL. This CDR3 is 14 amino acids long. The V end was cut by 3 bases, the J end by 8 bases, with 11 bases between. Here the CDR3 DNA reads TGCGCCAGCAGCCACCTGGACGGTTATTCACCCCTCCACTTT. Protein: CASSHLDGYSPLHF.

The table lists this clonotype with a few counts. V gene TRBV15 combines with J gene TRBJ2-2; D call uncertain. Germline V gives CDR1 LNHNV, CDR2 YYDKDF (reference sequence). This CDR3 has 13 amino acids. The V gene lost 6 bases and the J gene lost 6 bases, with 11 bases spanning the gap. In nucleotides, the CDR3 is TGTGCCACCAGGCCATTTCCGGCCGGGGAGCTGTTTTTT. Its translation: CATRPFPAGELFF.

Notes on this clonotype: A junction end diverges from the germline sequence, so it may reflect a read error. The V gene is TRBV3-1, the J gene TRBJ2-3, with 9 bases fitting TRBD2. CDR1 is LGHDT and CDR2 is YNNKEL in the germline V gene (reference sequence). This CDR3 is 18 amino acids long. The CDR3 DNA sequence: TGTGCCAACAGCCAAGATGGGGCGGGAGGGCCTGGTACAGATACGCAGTATTTT. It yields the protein CANSQDGAGGPGTDTQYF.

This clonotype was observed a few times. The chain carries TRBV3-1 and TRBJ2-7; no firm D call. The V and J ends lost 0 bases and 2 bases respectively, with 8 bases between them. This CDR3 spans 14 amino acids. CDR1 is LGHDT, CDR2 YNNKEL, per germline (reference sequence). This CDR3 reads CASSQDGAPYEQYF. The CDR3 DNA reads TGTGCCAGCAGCCAAGACGGAGCACCCTACGAGCAGTACTTC.

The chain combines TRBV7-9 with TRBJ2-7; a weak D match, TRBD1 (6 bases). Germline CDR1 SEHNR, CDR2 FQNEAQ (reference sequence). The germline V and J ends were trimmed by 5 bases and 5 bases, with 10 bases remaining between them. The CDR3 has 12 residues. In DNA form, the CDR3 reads TGTGCCAGCAGCGGACCAGGGGACGAGCAGTACTTC. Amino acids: CASSGPGDEQYF. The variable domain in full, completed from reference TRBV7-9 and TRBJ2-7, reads DTGVSQNPRHKITKRGQNVTFRCDPISEHNRLYWYRQTLGQGPEFLTYFQNEAQLEKSRLLSDRFSAERPKGSFSTLEIQRTEQGDSAMYLCASSGPGDEQYFGPGTRLTVT.

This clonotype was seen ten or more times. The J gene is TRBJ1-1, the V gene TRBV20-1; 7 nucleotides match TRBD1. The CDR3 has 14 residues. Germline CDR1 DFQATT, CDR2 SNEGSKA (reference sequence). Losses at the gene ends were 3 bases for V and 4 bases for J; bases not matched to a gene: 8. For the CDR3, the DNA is TGCAGTGCTAGGAGAATTCAGGGGGGCACTGAAGCTTTCTTT. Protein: CSARRIQGGTEAFF.

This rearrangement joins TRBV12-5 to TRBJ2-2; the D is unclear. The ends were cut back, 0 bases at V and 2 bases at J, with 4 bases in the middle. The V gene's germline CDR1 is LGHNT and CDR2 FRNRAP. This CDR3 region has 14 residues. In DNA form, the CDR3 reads TGTGCTAGTGGTTTGGTCCCTAACACCGGGGAGCTGTTTTTT. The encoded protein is CASGLVPNTGELFF.

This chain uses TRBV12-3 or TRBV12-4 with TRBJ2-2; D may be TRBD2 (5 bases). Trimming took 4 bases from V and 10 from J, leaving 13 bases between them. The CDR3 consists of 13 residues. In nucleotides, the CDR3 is TGTGCCAGCAGTTCGGACTCCGCGGAGGAGCTGTTTTTT. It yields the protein CASSSDSAEELFF.

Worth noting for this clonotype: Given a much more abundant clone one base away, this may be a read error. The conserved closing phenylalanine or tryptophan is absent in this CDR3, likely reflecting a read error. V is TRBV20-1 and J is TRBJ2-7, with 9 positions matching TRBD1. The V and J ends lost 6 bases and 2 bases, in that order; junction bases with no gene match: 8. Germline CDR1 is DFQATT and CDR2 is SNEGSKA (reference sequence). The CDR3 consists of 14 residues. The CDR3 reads CSAHRDRVPYEQYL. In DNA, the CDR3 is TGCAGTGCCCACCGGGACAGGGTCCCCTACGAGCAGTACTTA.

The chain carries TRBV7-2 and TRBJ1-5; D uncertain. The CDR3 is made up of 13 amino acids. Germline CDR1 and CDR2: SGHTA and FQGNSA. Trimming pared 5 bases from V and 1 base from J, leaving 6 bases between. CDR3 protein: CASSGRSNQPQHF. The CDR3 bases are TGTGCCAGCAGCGGGAGGAGCAATCAGCCCCAGCATTTT.

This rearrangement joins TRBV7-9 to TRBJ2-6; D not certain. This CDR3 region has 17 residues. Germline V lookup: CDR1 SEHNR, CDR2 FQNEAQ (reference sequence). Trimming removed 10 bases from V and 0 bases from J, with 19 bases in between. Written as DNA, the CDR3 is TGTGCCACCACGTTGTCGGCCAGCAGCTCTGGGGCCAACGTCCTGACTTTC. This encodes CATTLSASSSGANVLTF.

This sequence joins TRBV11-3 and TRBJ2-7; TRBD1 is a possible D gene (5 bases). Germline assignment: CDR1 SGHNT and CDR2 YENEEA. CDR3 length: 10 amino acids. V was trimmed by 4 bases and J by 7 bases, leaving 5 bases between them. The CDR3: CASSSGEQYF. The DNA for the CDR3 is TGTGCCAGCAGCTCAGGGGAGCAGTACTTC.

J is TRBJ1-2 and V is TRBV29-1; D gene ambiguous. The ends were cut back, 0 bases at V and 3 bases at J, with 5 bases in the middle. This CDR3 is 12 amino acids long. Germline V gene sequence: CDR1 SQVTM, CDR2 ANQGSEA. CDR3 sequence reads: CSVEDRDYGYTF. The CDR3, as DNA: TGCAGCGTTGAAGATAGGGACTATGGCTACACCTTC.